A single sample is the source of the 15 T cell receptor beta chains below, sequenced in a study of CD4 T cells in relation to SARS-CoV-2 and coronaviruses. Before the COVID-19 pandemic, during about 2011-2019, CD4+ T cells were taken from unexposed donors. After ten to eleven days of culture, CD4+ T cells were isolated. The method was immunoSEQ multiplex PCR; TCRdb's version includes in-frame clones alone and lacks a portion of them. The sample holds more than 25,000 clones; 73% are singletons and the top ten take roughly 21%. Their target antigens are unknown. The specimen sequenced was CD4+ T cells from PBMCs, cultured in vitro. All receptors come from a human donor in good health.

In its sample, this clone was seen a few times. This chain uses TRBV5-1 with TRBJ2-2; no clear D gene. Germline CDR1 reads SGHRS; CDR2 reads YFSETQ. The germline V and J ends were trimmed by 0 bases and 1 base, with 4 bases remaining between them. The CDR3 is made up of 14 amino acids. CDR3 sequence reads: CASSLVLNTGELFF. As DNA, the CDR3 is TGCGCCAGCAGCTTGGTCTTGAACACCGGGGAGCTGTTTTTT.

The rearrangement links TRBV7-8 to TRBJ2-7; TRBD1 matches 12 bases. V lost 5 bases to trimming and J lost 1 base; unmatched junction nucleotides: 18. Germline V gene lookup returns CDR1 SGHVS and CDR2 FQNEAQ. The CDR3 totals 20 residues. CDR3 sequence: CASSHSKGGQGAKSSYEQYF. CDR3 DNA sequence: TGTGCCAGCAGCCACTCCAAGGGGGGACAGGGGGCAAAGAGTTCCTACGAGCAGTACTTC.

This clone was seen more than once but under ten times. The chain is built from TRBV18 and TRBJ2-7; D is possibly TRBD1 or TRBD2 (6 bases each). This CDR3 has 17 residues. Germline V lookup: CDR1 KGHSH, CDR2 LQKENI. Trimming removed 3 bases at V and 5 bases at J, with 23 bases between. The CDR3 sequence: CASSPGVGGAGGDEQYF. The CDR3 nucleotides are TGTGCCAGCTCACCGGGAGTGGGGGGCGCCGGTGGGGACGAGCAGTACTTC.

This chain connects TRBV3-1 (or the pseudogene TRBV3-2) to TRBJ2-5; the match to TRBD2 covers 8 bases. Trimming removed 1 base from V and 2 bases from J; junction bases left unmatched: 3. The CDR3 totals 15 residues. Per germline, CDR1 LGHDT and CDR2 YNNKEL (reference sequence). CDR3 coding DNA: TGTGCCAGCAGCCAAGGAGGACTAGCTCAAGAGACCCAGTACTTC. Amino acid sequence: CASSQGGLAQETQYF.

CDR3 sequence: CASSLGSGTDTQYF. CDR3 bases: TGTGCCAGCAGCTTAGGCTCAGGCACAGATACGCAGTATTTT. The J gene is TRBJ2-3, the V gene TRBV11-2; D call uncertain. Germline CDR1 reads SGHAT; CDR2 reads FQNNGV. The ends were cut back, 1 base at V and 1 base at J, with 6 bases in the middle. The CDR3 sequence is 14 residues long.

J is TRBJ2-7 and V is TRBV5-1, with a possible D match to TRBD2 (6 bases). The CDR3 runs 12 residues. The germline CDR1 and CDR2 sequences are SGHRS and YFSETQ. Trimming cost V 3 bases and J 7 bases, with 11 bases left between them. This chain's CDR3 is CASSSGVREQYF. DNA for the CDR3: TGCGCCAGCAGCTCGGGGGTTCGGGAGCAGTACTTC.

This clone appeared a few times. Germline and junction disagree at one end, which may indicate a read error. The chain combines TRBV7-9 with TRBJ1-6, with 7 bases matching TRBD1. This CDR3 has 12 residues. The germline CDR1 and CDR2 sequences are SEHNR and FQNEAQ (reference sequence). The CDR3: CASSPDSGTARF. In DNA form, the CDR3 reads TGTGCCAGCAGCCCAGATTCCGGGACAGCCCGCTTT.

This clone showed up just once. The chain couples TRBV4-2 to TRBJ1-2; 9 bases align to TRBD1. CDR1 is LGHNA, CDR2 YNFKEQ, per germline. The CDR3 consists of 16 residues. V was clipped by 6 bases and J by 2 bases; unmatched bases: 10. CDR3: CASSPTTGGENYGYTF. For the CDR3, the DNA is TGTGCCAGCAGTCCCACGACAGGGGGGGAAAACTATGGCTACACCTTC.

The rearrangement uses TRBV6-2 or TRBV6-3 and TRBJ1-6; 7 positions agree with TRBD1. CDR3 length: 19 residues. Looked up from germline, CDR1 is MNHEY and CDR2 is SVGEGT. The ends lost 2 bases at V and 2 bases at J; junction bases unmatched: 12. The CDR3 nucleotides read TGTGCCAGCAGTTACGCCTCCGTGGCAGGGGGGCCCTATAATTCACCCCTCCACTTT. Translation gives CASSYASVAGGPYNSPLHF.

The chain couples TRBV27 to TRBJ2-1, with TRBD2 matching over 11 bases. There are 14 residues in the CDR3. V shed 7 bases, J shed 7 bases, and the junction held 6 bases outside the gene matches. The germline gives CDR1 MNHEY, CDR2 SMNVEV (reference sequence). The CDR3 nucleotides read TGTGCCAGCATTCTGTCTAGCGGGGGGAATGAGCAGTTCTTC. Its protein product is CASILSSGGNEQFF.

This chain uses TRBV7-3 with TRBJ2-7; D is possibly TRBD1 or TRBD2 (5 bases each). The V gene's germline CDR1 is SGHTA and CDR2 FQGTGA. The CDR3 totals 14 residues. V shed 5 bases and J shed 4 bases, with 15 bases lying between them. In DNA form, the CDR3 reads TGTGCCAGCAGCCGCTACGGGACGCCGTACGAGCAGTACTTC. Protein product: CASSRYGTPYEQYF.

The J gene is TRBJ1-4, the V gene TRBV18, with TRBD1 as a possible D gene (5 bases). CDR1 KGHSH and CDR2 LQKENI come from the germline V gene. This CDR3 spans 15 amino acids. Trimming took 1 base from V and 7 from J, leaving 13 bases between them. The DNA for the CDR3 is TGTGCCAGCTCACCACGGTCGGGGGATCTTGAAAAACTGTTTTTT. This translates into CASSPRSGDLEKLFF.

This clone was seen a few times. This rearrangement joins TRBV11-1 to TRBJ2-7; no reliable D call. The ends were cut back, 5 bases at V and 0 bases at J, with 8 bases in the middle. The germline gives CDR1 SGHAT, CDR2 FQDESV (reference sequence). The CDR3 length is 13 residues. CDR3 coding DNA: TGTGCCAGCAGCGCCCTGTCCTCCTACGAGCAGTACTTC. This gives the protein CASSALSSYEQYF.

The gene calls are TRBV19 and TRBJ2-7, with 9 nucleotides matching TRBD1. Trimming cost V 1 base and J 6 bases; bases outside gene matches: 4. The CDR3 is made up of 14 amino acids. Germline-derived CDR1 and CDR2 are LNHDA and SQIVND (reference sequence). CDR3 bases: TGTGCCAGTAGTATAGGGGACAGGGACGGCGAGCAGTACTTC. Protein product: CASSIGDRDGEQYF.

This sequence joins TRBV18 and TRBJ2-1; D is ambiguous. The V end lost 3 bases, the J end lost 7 bases, and 7 bases lay between the germline ends. This CDR3 comprises 12 residues. Per germline, CDR1 KGHSH and CDR2 LQKENI. Here the CDR3 reads CASSPLTNEQFF. In nucleotides, the CDR3 is TGTGCCAGCTCACCCCTTACTAATGAGCAGTTCTTC.